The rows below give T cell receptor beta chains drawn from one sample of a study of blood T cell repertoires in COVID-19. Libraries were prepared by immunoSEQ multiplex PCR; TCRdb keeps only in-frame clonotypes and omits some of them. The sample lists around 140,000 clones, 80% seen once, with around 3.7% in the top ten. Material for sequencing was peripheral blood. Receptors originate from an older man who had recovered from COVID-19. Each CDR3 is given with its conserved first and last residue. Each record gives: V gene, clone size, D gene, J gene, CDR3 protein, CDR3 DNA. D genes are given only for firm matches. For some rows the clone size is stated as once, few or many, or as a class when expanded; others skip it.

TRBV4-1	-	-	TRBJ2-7	CASSQEIGTSGDYEQYF	TGCGCCAGCAGCCAAGAAATTGGTACGAGCGGCGACTACGAGCAGTACTTC
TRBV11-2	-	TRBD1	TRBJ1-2	CASSSGTARYGYTF	TGTGCCAGCAGCTCCGGGACAGCCAGATATGGCTACACCTTC
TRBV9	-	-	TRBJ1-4	CASSPDGRVEEKLFF	TGTGCCAGCAGCCCAGATGGCAGGGTGGAGGAAAAACTGTTTTTT
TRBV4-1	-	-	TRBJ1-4	CASSAVDTLREKLFF	TGCGCCAGCAGCGCTGTGGACACCCTAAGGGAAAAACTGTTTTTT
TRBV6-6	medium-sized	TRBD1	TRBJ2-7	CASRSGTGSSEQYF	TGTGCCAGCAGATCCGGGACAGGGAGTTCCGAGCAGTACTTC
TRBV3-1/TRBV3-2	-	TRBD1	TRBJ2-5	CASSQEQRTGSVTQYF	TGTGCCAGCAGCCAAGAACAAAGGACAGGGTCTGTGACCCAGTACTTC
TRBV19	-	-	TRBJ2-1	CASRSSGENEQFF	TGTGCCAGTAGATCGTCGGGGGAAAATGAGCAGTTCTTC
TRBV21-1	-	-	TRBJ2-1	CASSKVASVPYNEQFF	TGTGCCAGCAGCAAAGTGGCTAGCGTACCTTACAATGAGCAGTTCTTC
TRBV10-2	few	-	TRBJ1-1	CASSPSGTNTEAFF	TGCGCCAGCAGCCCCTCGGGGACTAACACTGAAGCTTTCTTT
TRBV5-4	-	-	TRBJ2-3	CASSLEKSADTQYF	TGTGCCAGCAGCTTGGAAAAATCGGCAGATACGCAGTATTTT
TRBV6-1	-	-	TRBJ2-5	CASSEGREGTQYF	TGTGCCAGCAGCGAGGGCCGTGAAGGGACCCAGTACTTC
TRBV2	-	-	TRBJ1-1	CASSHFEAFF	TGTGCCAGCAGCCACTTTGAGGCTTTCTTT
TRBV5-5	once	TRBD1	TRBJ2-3	CASQPWTGVMDTQYF	TGTGCCAGCCAGCCCTGGACAGGGGTGATGGATACGCAGTATTTT
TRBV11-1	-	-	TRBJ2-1	CASSFNNEQFF	TGTGCCAGCAGCTTCAACAATGAGCAGTTCTTC
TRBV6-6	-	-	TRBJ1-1	CASSPPDTEAFF	TGTGCCAGCAGTCCCCCAGACACTGAAGCTTTCTTT
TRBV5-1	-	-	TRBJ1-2	CASMAGVSGGYTF	TGCGCCAGCATGGCGGGGGTGTCTGGGGGCTACACCTTC
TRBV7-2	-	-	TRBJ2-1	CASSLDSSLNEQFF	TGTGCCAGCAGCTTAGACAGCTCCCTCAATGAGCAGTTCTTC
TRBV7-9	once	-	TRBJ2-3	CASSRQSASTDTQYF	TGTGCCAGCAGCCGACAGTCAGCTAGCACAGATACGCAGTATTTT